One TCR beta chain is described in this entry. The antigen remains unidentified. Using immunoSEQ multiplex PCR, the repertoire was profiled, and TCRdb retains in-frame clones only, with some absent. The data contain about 50,000 clones, 75% to 90% of them singletons. The sample comes from a study of CD4+ T cells in melanoma. Study-level results: Reportedly, melanoma neoantigen-specific CD4+ T cells showed varied differentiation states. A reported correlation linked neoantigen-specific CD4+ T cells to CD8+, macrophage and B cell function.

This sequence was found in a human donor with melanoma. Sequences were obtained from peripheral blood.

CDR3 coding DNA: TGTGCCAGCAGTTTGCAGGAAAACGGGGAGCTGTTTTTT. Amino acids: CASSLQENGELFF. V gene TRBV27 combines with J gene TRBJ2-2; D remains ambiguous. V was cut by 3 bases and J by 7 bases, with 9 bases left in between. There are 13 residues in the CDR3. CDR1 MNHEY and CDR2 SMNVEV come from the germline V gene (reference sequence).